These T cell receptor beta chains were read from a single sample in a study of blood T cell repertoires in COVID-19. Measured with immunoSEQ multiplex PCR; TCRdb has only the in-frame clones, and not every one. The sample consists of some 170,000 clones, around 84% of them appearing once. Material for sequencing was PBMCs or T cells enriched from blood (not recorded which). These receptors were collected from a man aged 35-49 years who had recovered from COVID-19. Each CDR3 is given without its conserved first and last residue. Each record gives: V gene, J gene, clone size, CDR3 protein. Not all rows give a size; the values are once, few, many and, for expanded clones, a class.

TRBV10-3	TRBJ1-1	once	ASTGTGGGEAF
TRBV7-9	TRBJ1-5	many	ASSPDRAPNQPQH
TRBV7-8	TRBJ2-5	.	ASSRGADSLETQY
TRBV19	TRBJ1-6	.	ASSISGTDSYNSPLH
TRBV5-1	TRBJ1-2	.	ASSYSYYGYT
TRBV2	TRBJ1-5	few	ASRERGISNQPQH
TRBV6-2/TRBV6-3	TRBJ1-2	.	ASSYTGYGYT
TRBV6-5	TRBJ1-3	.	ASVAGSGNTIY
TRBV19	TRBJ1-2	.	ASGDSANYGYT
TRBV5-1	TRBJ1-6	.	ASSLSTDRRIYNSPLH
TRBV5-6	TRBJ2-3	once	ASSLPDRGRDTQY
TRBV9	TRBJ1-1	.	ASSAGQGMNTEAF
TRBV2	TRBJ1-1	.	ASRSVSEAF
TRBV7-2	TRBJ2-1	.	ASSPPSSYNEQF
TRBV29-1	TRBJ1-2	.	SIASGTETGYT